The next 13 T cell receptor beta chains were all read from a single sample in a study of OX40 agonist ivuxolimab in advanced cancers. Generated by immunoSEQ multiplex PCR, the TCRdb table keeps only in-frame clones and is missing some. The sample lists 45,000 to 60,000 clones, roughly 90% occurring once. The specimen comprised CD4+ or CD8+ T cells sorted from blood, sampled in a trial of the OX40 agonist ivuxolimab. The receptors come from an adult with an advanced solid tumor such as melanoma, head and neck, liver or kidney cancer.

The chain couples TRBV28 to TRBJ2-3; 12 nucleotides align to TRBD2. The ends lost 2 bases at V and 0 bases at J; junction bases unmatched: 3. This CDR3 comprises 17 residues. Looked up from germline, CDR1 is MDHEN and CDR2 is SYDVKM. DNA of the CDR3: TGTGCCAGCAGTTTACTAGCGGGAGGGCTGAGCACAGATACGCAGTATTTT. Its translation is CASSLLAGGLSTDTQYF. The variable domain in full, with the rest retrieved from reference TRBV28 and TRBJ2-3, is DVKVTQSSRYLVKRTGEKVFLECVQDMDHENMFWYRQDPGLGLRLIYFSYDVKMKEKGDIPEGYSVSREKKERFSLILESASTNQTSMYLCASSLLAGGLSTDTQYFGPGTRLTVL.

This clone has a single count. The gene calls are TRBV11-3 and TRBJ2-5; D might be TRBD2 (5 bases). The germline CDR1 and CDR2 sequences are SGHNT and YENEEA. The CDR3 consists of 14 residues. The germline V and J ends were trimmed by 5 bases and 4 bases, with 14 bases remaining between them. The CDR3 loop is CASSPPGIGETQYF. The CDR3 nucleotides read TGTGCCAGCAGCCCCCCGGGGATTGGAGAGACCCAGTACTTC.

The V and J genes are TRBV5-6 and TRBJ2-5; D is possibly TRBD2 (6 bases). Germline CDR1 reads SGHDT; CDR2 reads YYEEEE. V lost 2 bases, J lost 5 bases, and 13 bases lay in between. The CDR3 loop spans 14 amino acids. The CDR3 nucleotides are TGTGCCAGCAGCTTTTCGGGAGCTAGGGAGACCCAGTACTTC. Protein product: CASSFSGARETQYF.

A few counts support this clone. The gene calls are TRBV5-6 and TRBJ1-1; maybe TRBD1 (6 bases). V lost 6 bases to trimming and J lost 0 bases, with 18 bases between them. There are 16 residues in the CDR3. CDR1 is SGHDT and CDR2 is YYEEEE in the germline V gene. CDR3 amino acids: CASTRGAGGMNTEAFF. The CDR3 bases are TGTGCCAGCACCCGGGGGGCCGGAGGGATGAACACTGAAGCTTTCTTT.

This clone was seen a few times. The chain uses TRBV4-3 and TRBJ1-1, with D unresolved. The CDR3 is 16 residues long. Germline CDR1 and CDR2: LGHNA and YSLEER. V lost 8 bases and J 1 base, leaving 20 bases between the germline ends. The CDR3 nucleotides read TGCGCCAGCCGACAAGATGTTGAGCGGAGGAACACTGAAGCTTTCTTT. It codes for CASRQDVERRNTEAFF.

This sequence joins TRBV11-3 and TRBJ2-3; D is undetermined. The CDR3 has 12 amino acids. V was trimmed by 2 bases and J by 4 bases, leaving 4 bases between them. Germline V gene sequence: CDR1 SGHNT, CDR2 YENEEA. The CDR3 reads CASSLMADTQYF. In DNA form, the CDR3 reads TGTGCCAGCAGCTTAATGGCAGATACGCAGTATTTT.

This rearrangement joins TRBV6-5 to TRBJ1-4; the D is unclear. The CDR3 runs 13 residues. Deletions cut 2 bases from V and 8 bases from J, with 9 bases between. The V gene's germline CDR1 is MNHEY and CDR2 SVGAGI. The CDR3 nucleotides are TGTGCCAGCAGTTACACACCGGGAGAAAAACTGTTTTTT. Protein: CASSYTPGEKLFF.

The J gene is TRBJ1-6, the V gene TRBV9, with D tentatively TRBD1 (6 bases). The CDR3 length is 16 residues. Trimming pared 0 bases from V and 7 bases from J, leaving 14 bases between. CDR1 is SGDLS and CDR2 is YYNGEE in the germline V gene. The CDR3 spells CASSVVNGGLNSPLHF. CDR3 nucleotides: TGTGCCAGCAGCGTAGTCAACGGGGGGCTCAATTCACCCCTCCACTTT.

The chain has TRBV29-1 and TRBJ2-7; 8 bases fit TRBD1. Germline V gene data show CDR1 as SQVTM and CDR2 as ANQGSEA. This CDR3 contains 13 residues. J was trimmed by 5 bases and V by 5 bases; bases with no gene match: 8. In DNA, the CDR3 is TGCAGCGTTATCGGGACAGGCCGCGACGAGCAGTACTTC. This sequence encodes CSVIGTGRDEQYF.

The chain couples TRBV27 to TRBJ1-6; tentatively, D is TRBD1 (6 bases). The CDR3 length is 23 residues. Trimming cost V 2 bases and J 0 bases, with 29 bases left between them. The germline CDR1 and CDR2 sequences are MNHEY and SMNVEV (reference sequence). Here the CDR3 reads CASSLPKNRERRDESSYNSPLHF. In DNA form, the CDR3 reads TGTGCCAGCAGTTTACCCAAAAACAGGGAACGAAGGGACGAGAGCTCCTATAATTCACCCCTCCACTTT.

This chain connects TRBV7-8 to TRBJ2-1; a possible D gene is TRBD1 (6 bases). Germline V lookup: CDR1 SGHVS, CDR2 FQNEAQ. V was clipped by 4 bases and J by 0 bases, with 13 bases between them. The CDR3 totals 16 residues. DNA of the CDR3: TGTGCCAGCAGCTCGGTAAGGGGGAGCTCCTACAATGAGCAGTTCTTC. Amino acids: CASSSVRGSSYNEQFF.

The gene calls are TRBV6-5 and TRBJ2-5; D is undetermined. The V and J ends lost 6 bases and 0 bases respectively, with 5 bases between them. The germline CDR1 and CDR2 sequences are MNHEY and SVGAGI. This CDR3 contains 12 residues. This CDR3 reads CASRSDQETQYF. DNA of the CDR3: TGTGCCAGCAGGTCAGACCAAGAGACCCAGTACTTC.

The V and J genes are TRBV9 and TRBJ2-3; no clear D gene. Looked up from germline, CDR1 is SGDLS and CDR2 is YYNGEE. This CDR3 has 15 residues. V lost 0 bases and J lost 1, with 9 bases in between. The CDR3 bases are TGTGCCAGCAGCGTAGCAAGGTTTGGCACAGATACGCAGTATTTT. Translated, it gives CASSVARFGTDTQYF.